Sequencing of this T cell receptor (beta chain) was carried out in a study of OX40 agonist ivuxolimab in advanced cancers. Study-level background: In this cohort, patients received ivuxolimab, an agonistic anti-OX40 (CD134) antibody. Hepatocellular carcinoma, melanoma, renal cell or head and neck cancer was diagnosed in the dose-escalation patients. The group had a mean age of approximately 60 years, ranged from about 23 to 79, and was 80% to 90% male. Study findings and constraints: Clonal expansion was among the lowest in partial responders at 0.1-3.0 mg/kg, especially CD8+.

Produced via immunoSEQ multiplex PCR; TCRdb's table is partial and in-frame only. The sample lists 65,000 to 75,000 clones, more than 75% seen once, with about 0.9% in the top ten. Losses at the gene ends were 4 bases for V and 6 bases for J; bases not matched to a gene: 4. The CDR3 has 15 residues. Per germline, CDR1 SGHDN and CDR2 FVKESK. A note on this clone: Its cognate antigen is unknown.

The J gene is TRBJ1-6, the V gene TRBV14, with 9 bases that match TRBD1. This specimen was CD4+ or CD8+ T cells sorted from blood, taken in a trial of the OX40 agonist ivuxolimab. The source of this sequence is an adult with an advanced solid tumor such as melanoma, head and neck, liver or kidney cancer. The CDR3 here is CASSLGQGGNSPLHF. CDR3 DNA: TGTGCCAGCAGCCTGGGACAGGGTGGTAATTCACCCCTCCACTTT.